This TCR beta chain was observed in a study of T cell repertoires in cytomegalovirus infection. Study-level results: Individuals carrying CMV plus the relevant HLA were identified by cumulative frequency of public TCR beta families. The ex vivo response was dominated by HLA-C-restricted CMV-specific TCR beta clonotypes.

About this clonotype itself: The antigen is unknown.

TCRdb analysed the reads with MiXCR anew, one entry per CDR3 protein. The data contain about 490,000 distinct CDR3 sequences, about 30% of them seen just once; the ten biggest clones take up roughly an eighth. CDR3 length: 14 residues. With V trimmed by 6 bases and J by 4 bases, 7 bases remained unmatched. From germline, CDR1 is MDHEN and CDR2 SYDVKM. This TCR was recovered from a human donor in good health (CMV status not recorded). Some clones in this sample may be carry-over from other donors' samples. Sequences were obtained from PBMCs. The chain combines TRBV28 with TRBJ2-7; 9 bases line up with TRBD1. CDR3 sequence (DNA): TGTGCCAGCAGATACCGGGACAGGGCTTACGAGCAGTACTTC. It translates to CASRYRDRAYEQYF.